The clone carrying this T cell receptor beta chain was seen many times. Antigen unknown. This entry comes from a study of early T cells in non-severe SARS-CoV-2 infection. Findings and caveats of the study: Matches to VDJdb favored anti-spike CD8 responses and missed private and CD4 specificities.

CDR1 DFQATT and CDR2 SNEGSKA come from the germline V gene (reference sequence). V shed 6 bases, J shed 6 bases, and the junction held 18 bases outside the gene matches. The CDR3 contains 16 residues. The TCR library protocol was used to attach unique molecular identifiers. These identifiers were attached to individual cDNA molecules. TCRdb ran MiXCR on the 5' RACE reads and lists one entry per CDR3 protein. The sample holds more than 50,000 distinct CDR3 sequences, under 15% seen once. The origin of this receptor is an adult who was a healthcare worker with PCR-confirmed SARS-CoV-2 infection or an uninfected control (not recorded which). The material was whole blood, obtained at baseline. V and J are TRBV20-1 and TRBJ2-7; 9 nucleotides line up with TRBD2. The CDR3 DNA reads as TGCAGTGCGCACAGCATAGCGGGAGAAAATCCCGGCGAGCAGTACTTC. This gives the protein CSAHSIAGENPGEQYF.